This TCR beta chain was sequenced during a study of CD8+ T cells in alopecia areata. Findings and limits, study-wide: Sharing of TCRs across patients appeared less clear than in mice, possibly for HLA-related reasons.

Germline assignment: CDR1 SGDLS and CDR2 YYNGEE. This CDR3 has 17 amino acids. V lost 3 bases and J lost 0; bases outside the gene matches: 8. Sequencing relied on a cDNA template that was reverse transcribed from extracted RNA. Profiling relied on immunoSEQ multiplex PCR, and the TCRdb table lists in-frame clones only, not all of them. The sample carries around 200,000 clones, 50% to 70% recorded once. Starting from PBMCs, sorting isolated CD4+ and CD8+ T cells. About this clone: Its antigen is as yet unknown.

This TCR came from a human donor with alopecia areata. The input for sequencing was CD4+ T cells sorted from blood, taken at week 0. V usage is TRBV9 and J usage is TRBJ2-2; 7 bases agree with TRBD2. The CDR3 DNA reads TGTGCCAGCAGCGCAATAGCGGGCCTAACGAACACCGGGGAGCTGTTTTTT. Translation gives CASSAIAGLTNTGELFF.